These 32 T cell receptor beta chains share one sample of origin, sequenced in a study of beta chain features in type 1 diabetes. Study results and caveats: TCRB CDR3s were moderately but significantly shorter in Type 1 diabetes patients in all four CD4+ subsets.

Expressed TCRB transcripts were sequenced, since all the RNA that had been isolated was reverse transcribed. Assay used: immunoSEQ multiplex PCR; TCRdb lists only in-frame clones, some missing. The sample lists 300,000 to 350,000 clones, approximately 9.9% seen once, with 0.9% to 1.1% in the top ten. Antigens of these TCRs are unknown. Sequenced: central memory CD4+ T cells from blood. All receptors come from a man between 25 and 39 years old with type 1 diabetes.

This chain connects TRBV4-3 to TRBJ1-2, with unresolved D. CDR3 length: 15 residues. The germline V gene has CDR1 LGHNA and CDR2 YSLEER. The V end was cut by 0 bases, the J end by 1 base, with 9 bases between. In DNA form, the CDR3 reads TGCGCCAGCAGCCAAGATTCCAAGAATAACTATGGCTACACCTTC. Translation gives CASSQDSKNNYGYTF.

The V gene is TRBV7-8, the J gene TRBJ2-5; no definite D call. This CDR3 has 14 residues. V lost 1 base, J lost 0 bases, and 6 bases lay in between. Germline lookup yields CDR1 SGHVS and CDR2 FQNEAQ. The CDR3 nucleotides read TGTGCCAGCAGCTTAGTTTGGGACCAAGAGACCCAGTACTTC. This sequence encodes CASSLVWDQETQYF.

The chain employs TRBV9 and TRBJ2-1; no reliable D call. V dropped 4 bases and J dropped 6 bases, with 11 bases sitting between them. There are 13 residues in the CDR3. The germline CDR1 and CDR2 sequences are SGDLS and YYNGEE. The CDR3 nucleotides are TGTGCCAGCAGCCCGGCCCTCGCCAATGAGCAGTTCTTC. Translating it yields CASSPALANEQFF.

The rearrangement joins TRBV7-2 to TRBJ2-1, with 7 nucleotides matching TRBD1. CDR1 and CDR2 from the germline V gene are SGHTA and FQGNSA. The CDR3 length is 15 residues. The V segment lost 4 bases and the J segment 9 bases; nucleotides outside the gene matches: 12. CDR3 amino acids: CASSWWGQRIGEQFF. CDR3 in DNA: TGTGCCAGCAGCTGGTGGGGACAGAGGATCGGTGAGCAGTTCTTC.

The rearrangement uses TRBV30 and TRBJ2-4, with TRBD1 matching over 8 bases. Germline CDR1 is GTSNPN and CDR2 is SVGIG (reference sequence). The CDR3 contains 15 residues. V dropped 3 bases and J dropped 0; count of bases not matched to a gene: 4. DNA for the CDR3: TGTGCCTGGAGCGTTACAGGGGGAGCCAAAAACATTCAGTACTTC. Translation gives CAWSVTGGAKNIQYF. The complete variable domain, with remaining parts taken from reference TRBV30 and TRBJ2-4, reads SQTIHQWPATLVQPVGSPLSLECTVEGTSNPNLYWYRQAAGRGLQLLFYSVGIGQISSEVPQNLSASRPQDRQFILSSKKLLLSDSGFYLCAWSVTGGAKNIQYFGAGTRLSVL.

This chain links TRBV6-5 with TRBJ2-7; 9 bases line up with TRBD1. The CDR3 is 14 residues long. V was clipped by 5 bases and J by 3 bases; unmatched bases: 5. The V gene's germline CDR1 is MNHEY and CDR2 SVGAGI. CDR3 sequence: CASSRQGGLYEQYF. The CDR3 DNA is TGTGCCAGCAGTCGACAGGGGGGCCTCTACGAGCAGTACTTC.

This clone has just a few counts. The genes are TRBV7-6 and TRBJ2-1; D may be TRBD2 (6 bases). Germline V gene lookup returns CDR1 SGHVS and CDR2 FNYEAQ. The CDR3 runs 13 residues. V was cut by 7 bases and J by 7 bases, with 14 bases left in between. CDR3 loop: CASTTREGNEQFF. The DNA of the CDR3 is TGTGCCAGCACCACGCGGGAAGGGAATGAGCAGTTCTTC.

This clone has a handful of counts. The chain couples TRBV9 to TRBJ2-4, with TRBD2 matching over 7 bases. This CDR3 is 14 amino acids long. Germline CDR1 and CDR2: SGDLS and YYNGEE. The J segment lost 7 bases and the V segment lost 3 bases, leaving 7 bases of the junction unmatched. The CDR3 protein is CASSANTGGNIQYF. CDR3 DNA sequence: TGTGCCAGCAGCGCTAACACCGGGGGGAACATTCAGTACTTC.

The chain couples TRBV11-2 to TRBJ2-7; D could derive from TRBD1 or TRBD2 (5 bases each). Germline-derived CDR1 and CDR2 are SGHAT and FQNNGV. The CDR3 spans 15 residues. V was shortened by 6 bases and J by 0 bases, with 15 bases between the two germline ends. The CDR3: CASSQLGPSSYEQYF. The CDR3 DNA reads TGTGCCAGCAGTCAACTGGGACCAAGCTCCTACGAGCAGTACTTC.

This clone was seen a few times. This chain uses TRBV29-1 with TRBJ2-3, with D possibly TRBD2 on 7 matching bases. Between the trimmed V and J ends, which lost 7 bases and 6 bases, there was a span of 17 bases. This CDR3 comprises 13 residues. Germline V gene data show CDR1 as SQVTM and CDR2 as ANQGSEA. The CDR3 loop is CSARGGEVDTQYF. As DNA, the CDR3 is TGCAGCGCGAGGGGGGGCGAAGTGGATACGCAGTATTTT.

V gene TRBV6-1 combines with J gene TRBJ1-2, with a weak D call TRBD1 (6 bases). The germline CDR1 and CDR2 sequences are MNHNS and SASEGT. Trimming shortened V by 6 bases and J by 1 base, and 15 bases separated the two germline ends. The CDR3 runs to 15 residues. The CDR3 nucleotides read TGTGCCAGCAGATCCGGGACACAGGGTAACTATGGCTACACCTTC. Its translation is CASRSGTQGNYGYTF.

This clone was recorded many times. This chain links TRBV4-3 with TRBJ2-7, with 9 bases matching TRBD1. The CDR3 runs to 16 residues. Per the germline V gene, CDR1 is LGHNA and CDR2 is YSLEER. J lost 2 bases, V lost 0 bases, and 5 bases had no gene match. Here the CDR3 reads CASSQDLWDRAYEQYF. The DNA for the CDR3 is TGCGCCAGCAGCCAAGATCTTTGGGACAGGGCCTACGAGCAGTACTTC.

V gene TRBV2 combines with J gene TRBJ1-5, with no clear D. Germline CDR1 reads SNHLY; CDR2 reads FYNNEI. V shed 6 bases and J shed 4 bases, with 10 bases lying between them. This CDR3 region has 13 residues. The CDR3 sequence: CASRKSENQPQHF. The CDR3 DNA reads TGTGCCAGCAGAAAAAGTGAGAATCAGCCCCAGCATTTT. Full variable domain (outside the CDR3, taken from reference TRBV2 and TRBJ1-5): EPEVTQTPSHQVTQMGQEVILRCVPISNHLYFYWYRQILGQKVEFLVSFYNNEISEKSEIFDDQFSVERPDGSNFTLKIRSTKLEDSAMYFCASRKSENQPQHFGDGTRLSIL.

V gene TRBV7-7 combines with J gene TRBJ2-6; the D is unclear. V was shortened by 5 bases and J by 0 bases, with 5 bases between the two germline ends. The CDR3 extends over 14 amino acids. The germline V gene encodes CDR1 SSHAT and CDR2 FNYEAQ (reference sequence). For the CDR3, the DNA is TGTGCCAGCAGCCCCCGCTCTGGGGCCAACGTCCTGACTTTC. Amino acids: CASSPRSGANVLTF.

This clone was seen only a few times. V usage is TRBV5-1 and J usage is TRBJ2-7, with 9 bases matching TRBD1. Germline V lookup: CDR1 SGHRS, CDR2 YFSETQ. The CDR3 sequence is 14 residues long. The J segment lost 2 bases and the V segment lost 7 bases, leaving 7 bases of the junction unmatched. The CDR3 loop is CASAPGQGTYEQYF. The CDR3 region has the DNA TGCGCCAGCGCCCCGGGACAGGGTACCTACGAGCAGTACTTC.

At least ten counts were recorded for this clone. The rearrangement links TRBV19 to TRBJ2-3; D tentatively reads TRBD1 or TRBD2 (5 bases each). The CDR3 totals 14 residues. Trimming shortened V by 4 bases and J by 4 bases, and 12 bases separated the two germline ends. Per the germline V gene, CDR1 is LNHDA and CDR2 is SQIVND (reference sequence). CDR3 in DNA: TGTGCCAGTAGTACGGCAGGGACGCCAGATACGCAGTATTTT. This encodes CASSTAGTPDTQYF.

This clone was picked up a small number of times. The V gene is TRBV25-1, the J gene TRBJ2-7; 9 bases align to TRBD1. The CDR3 extends over 15 amino acids. Germline-derived CDR1 and CDR2 are MGHDK and SYGVNS. The trim removed 5 bases at V and 5 bases at J, leaving 10 bases unmatched. The CDR3 spells CASSPGTGNPHEQYF. The CDR3 DNA reads as TGTGCCAGCAGTCCCGGGACAGGGAACCCCCACGAGCAGTACTTC.

V is TRBV6-6 and J is TRBJ2-7; D call uncertain. This CDR3 region has 13 residues. Looked up from germline, CDR1 is MNHNY and CDR2 is SVGAGI (reference sequence). The V end was cut by 6 bases, the J end by 6 bases, with 15 bases between. CDR3 DNA: TGTGCCAGCAGCCGGTTGTCCGTCGGCGAGCAGTACTTC. Protein sequence: CASSRLSVGEQYF.

This chain connects TRBV7-2 to TRBJ1-6; a possible D gene is TRBD1 (5 bases). The CDR3 runs 14 residues. CDR1 and CDR2 (germline): SGHTA, FQGNSA. V shed 6 bases and J shed 8 bases, with 14 bases lying between them. Written as DNA, the CDR3 is TGTGCCAGCAGTGGGGGGATAGCGTATTCACCCCTCCACTTT. It yields the protein CASSGGIAYSPLHF.

This clone has only a few counts. The genes are TRBV4-3 and TRBJ2-7; 8 bases match TRBD1. V was clipped by 1 base and J by 2 bases; unmatched bases: 13. This CDR3 is 18 amino acids long. In germline, CDR1 is LGHNA, CDR2 YSLEER. For the CDR3, the DNA is TGCGCCAGCAGCCAAGGAGGCAGGGGGCCCTTTAGCGCCTACGAGCAGTACTTC. It is translated as CASSQGGRGPFSAYEQYF.

This clone appeared a few times. Distinct nucleotide sequences in the sample also encode this CDR3. The chain has TRBV6-1 and TRBJ1-6; D remains unclear. Germline assignment: CDR1 MNHNS and CDR2 SASEGT. This CDR3 spans 13 amino acids. Deletions cut 2 bases from V and 6 bases from J, with 5 bases between. The CDR3 here is CASSEKVNSPLHF. In nucleotides, the CDR3 is TGTGCCAGCAGTGAAAAGGTTAATTCACCCCTCCACTTT.

This chain connects TRBV7-8 to TRBJ1-1, with D perhaps TRBD1 (5 bases). Germline loops: CDR1 SGHVS, CDR2 FQNEAQ. This CDR3 comprises 15 residues. V was shortened by 5 bases and J by 4 bases, with 17 bases between the two germline ends. CDR3 sequence: CASSSNAGWSTEAFF. CDR3 DNA: TGTGCCAGCAGCAGTAACGCAGGGTGGAGCACTGAAGCTTTCTTT.

The chain uses TRBV5-1 and TRBJ2-7, with D unclear. Germline V lookup: CDR1 SGHRS, CDR2 YFSETQ. V was cut by 0 bases and J by 1 base, with 20 bases left in between. The CDR3 is made up of 18 amino acids. The CDR3 DNA sequence: TGCGCCAGCAGCTTGGGTTCGTCGGTCGTGCAGGTATCCTACGAGCAGTACTTC. It codes for CASSLGSSVVQVSYEQYF.

This chain links TRBV7-6 with TRBJ2-7, with TRBD1 identical over 9 bases. Germline CDR1 and CDR2: SGHVS and FNYEAQ. The V gene end was trimmed by 4 bases and the J gene end by 2 bases; junction bases not matched to a gene: 3. The CDR3 sequence is 14 residues long. CDR3 sequence: CASSSGQGPYEQYF. The CDR3 DNA is TGTGCCAGCAGCTCCGGACAGGGGCCCTACGAGCAGTACTTC.

The rearrangement joins TRBV7-2 to TRBJ1-6, with TRBD1 as a possible D gene (5 bases). The CDR3 contains 15 residues. V lost 5 bases and J lost 9, with 17 bases in between. Germline-derived CDR1 and CDR2 are SGHTA and FQGNSA. In DNA, the CDR3 is TGTGCCAGCAGCCACGGGCAGGGTTGGAGTTCACCCCTCCACTTT. It yields the protein CASSHGQGWSSPLHF.

This clone was seen a few times. The chain recombines TRBV2 with TRBJ2-5, with D possibly TRBD2 on 6 matching bases. CDR3 size: 15 residues. Trimming pared 7 bases from V and 5 bases from J, leaving 20 bases between. Per germline, CDR1 SNHLY and CDR2 FYNNEI. This CDR3 is CASTATSNGVETQYF. CDR3 nucleotide sequence: TGTGCCAGCACTGCGACTAGTAACGGGGTCGAGACCCAGTACTTC.

The chain recombines TRBV15 with TRBJ1-2, with 8 bases aligning to TRBD1. CDR3 size: 15 residues. V lost 1 base, J lost 3 bases, and 4 bases stayed unmatched. From germline, CDR1 is LNHNV and CDR2 YYDKDF (reference sequence). CDR3: CATSRGGTGDYGYTF. The DNA for the CDR3 is TGTGCCACCAGCAGAGGAGGGACAGGAGACTATGGCTACACCTTC.

V usage is TRBV7-2 and J usage is TRBJ2-7; 7 bases map to TRBD1. This CDR3 region has 14 residues. Trimming removed 5 bases from V and 6 bases from J; junction bases left unmatched: 10. Germline CDR1 and CDR2: SGHTA and FQGNSA. The CDR3 coding sequence is TGTGCCAGCAGCCCCTGGGACAGCGAACGCGAGCAGTACTTC. It codes for CASSPWDSEREQYF.

This clone was seen a few times. This chain links TRBV4-3 with TRBJ1-2, with D possibly matching TRBD1 (5 bases). Germline V gives CDR1 LGHNA, CDR2 YSLEER. V lost 1 base and J 8 bases, leaving 14 bases between the germline ends. This CDR3 region has 14 residues. The CDR3 nucleotides are TGCGCCAGCAGCCAAGGCGACAGAATAGACGGCTACACCTTC. This translates into CASSQGDRIDGYTF.

In its sample, this clone was seen a few times. The chain is built from TRBV6-5 and TRBJ1-2, with 7 bases that match TRBD1. The CDR3 is 15 residues long. Per the germline V gene, CDR1 is MNHEY and CDR2 is SVGAGI. Losses at the gene ends were 5 bases for V and 5 bases for J; bases not matched to a gene: 11. CDR3 protein: CASSMTGTEVYGYTF. For the CDR3, the DNA is TGTGCCAGCAGTATGACCGGGACAGAAGTATATGGCTACACCTTC.

V gene TRBV13 combines with J gene TRBJ2-7; D gene uncertain. V was shortened by 5 bases and J by 0 bases, with 5 bases between the two germline ends. CDR1 and CDR2 (germline): PRHDT, FYEKMQ (reference sequence). CDR3 size: 12 residues. The CDR3 DNA is TGTGCCAGCAGCCCTTCCTCCTACGAGCAGTACTTC. Translating gives CASSPSSYEQYF.

The V gene is TRBV30, the J gene TRBJ1-4, with a tentative D call TRBD1 (6 bases). The germline V and J ends were trimmed by 3 bases and 5 bases, with 16 bases remaining between them. CDR1 is GTSNPN, CDR2 SVGIG, per germline (reference sequence). This CDR3 spans 15 amino acids. The CDR3 sequence is CAWRRWAGVNEKLFF. CDR3 bases: TGTGCCTGGAGAAGGTGGGCAGGGGTAAATGAAAAACTGTTTTTT.